This is a list of T cell receptor beta chains from one sample in a study of blood T cell repertoires in COVID-19. Repertoires were generated with immunoSEQ multiplex PCR, while TCRdb's copy carries only in-frame clones and drops some. Of a few hundred thousand clones in the sample, about 85% were seen once. Sequences were obtained from peripheral blood. The source is a young woman with acute or convalescent COVID-19. Both conserved end residues are part of each CDR3. The order of the fields is D gene, clone size, J gene, V gene, CDR3 DNA, CDR3 protein. D genes are given only for firm matches. Some rows mark clone size as missing; the rest say once, few, many or name a class of expanded clone.

d_call: TRBD1
clone_size: once
j_call: TRBJ1-2
v_call: TRBV28
cdr3_nt: TGTGCCAGCAGTGGGACAGGGGGCGCTAACTATGGCTACACCTTC
cdr3_aa: CASSGTGGANYGYTF

d_call: -
clone_size: -
j_call: TRBJ1-2
v_call: TRBV7-2
cdr3_nt: TGTGCCAGCAGCTCCCGGGACTCATATGGCTACACCTTC
cdr3_aa: CASSSRDSYGYTF

d_call: -
clone_size: -
j_call: TRBJ2-5
v_call: TRBV25-1
cdr3_nt: TGTGCCAGCAGTGACTCAGGGGTCGGCGAGACCCAGTACTTC
cdr3_aa: CASSDSGVGETQYF

d_call: TRBD1
clone_size: few
j_call: TRBJ2-6
v_call: TRBV5-6
cdr3_nt: TGTGCCAGCAGCTTGTCCGGGACAGGGCATTCTGGGGCCAACGTCCTGACTTTC
cdr3_aa: CASSLSGTGHSGANVLTF

d_call: -
clone_size: -
j_call: TRBJ1-3
v_call: TRBV9
cdr3_nt: TGTGCCAGCAGCGTAACAGGGAACTCTGGAAACACCATATATTTT
cdr3_aa: CASSVTGNSGNTIYF

d_call: -
clone_size: -
j_call: TRBJ1-1
v_call: TRBV10-3
cdr3_nt: TGTGCCATCTCCACAGGGCTTAACACTGAAGCTTTCTTT
cdr3_aa: CAISTGLNTEAFF

d_call: TRBD1
clone_size: -
j_call: TRBJ1-5
v_call: TRBV15
cdr3_nt: TGTGCCACCAGCAGAGATAACAGGGGTTACAATCAGCCCCAGCATTTT
cdr3_aa: CATSRDNRGYNQPQHF

d_call: -
clone_size: -
j_call: TRBJ1-1
v_call: TRBV11-1
cdr3_nt: TGTGCCAGCAGCTTCCAGGTGATGAACACTGAAGCTTTCTTT
cdr3_aa: CASSFQVMNTEAFF

d_call: -
clone_size: -
j_call: TRBJ1-4
v_call: TRBV2
cdr3_nt: TGTGCCAGCAGGGCAGGGGTTTCCAATGAAAAACTGTTTTTT
cdr3_aa: CASRAGVSNEKLFF

d_call: -
clone_size: -
j_call: TRBJ1-6
v_call: TRBV5-6
cdr3_nt: TGTGCCAGCAGCTTGCTTCCACGGTCTCCTTCACCCCTCCACTTT
cdr3_aa: CASSLLPRSPSPLHF

d_call: TRBD2
clone_size: -
j_call: TRBJ2-3
v_call: TRBV11-3
cdr3_nt: TGTGCCAGCAGACTCCTAGCGGGGTACACAGATACGCAGTATTTT
cdr3_aa: CASRLLAGYTDTQYF

d_call: TRBD2
clone_size: -
j_call: TRBJ2-3
v_call: TRBV2
cdr3_nt: TGTGCCAGCAGGAGGGGGACTAGCGGGCAGAGCACAGATACGCAGTATTTT
cdr3_aa: CASRRGTSGQSTDTQYF

d_call: TRBD1
clone_size: -
j_call: TRBJ2-7
v_call: TRBV28
cdr3_nt: TGTGCCAGCAGACTGACAGGGGGCGAGCAGTACTTC
cdr3_aa: CASRLTGGEQYF

d_call: TRBD2
clone_size: -
j_call: TRBJ2-3
v_call: TRBV5-1
cdr3_nt: TGCGCCAGCAGTTATGGGACTAGCGGGAGATTATTTGAAGATACGCAGTATTTT
cdr3_aa: CASSYGTSGRLFEDTQYF

d_call: TRBD1
clone_size: -
j_call: TRBJ1-5
v_call: TRBV28
cdr3_nt: TGTGCCACCACCGGGACAGCCCCGTATAGCAATCAGCCCCAGCATTTT
cdr3_aa: CATTGTAPYSNQPQHF

d_call: TRBD1
clone_size: -
j_call: TRBJ1-2
v_call: TRBV2
cdr3_nt: TGTGCCAGCGGAAGGGACAGAAATACCTTAATCTATGGCTACACCTTC
cdr3_aa: CASGRDRNTLIYGYTF